This is a list of T cell receptor beta chains from one sample in a study of blood T cell repertoires in COVID-19. Produced via immunoSEQ multiplex PCR; TCRdb's table is partial and in-frame only. The sample contains 52,000 or so clones, about four fifths of which appear only once. The sample consisted of peripheral blood. The receptors were sampled from a human donor in a cohort sampled during active or convalescent COVID-19. CDR3s leave out the opening cysteine and the closing phenylalanine or tryptophan. Fields, in order: V gene, clone size, CDR3 protein. Rows give clone size only sometimes, using once, few, many, or a class for an expanded clone.

TRBV7-9 NA ASSSPLAGNAEQF
TRBV9 NA ASSEGTNTYEQY
TRBV14 NA ASSQHLGGTEAF
TRBV5-5 NA ASSFQVGQGVGYT
TRBV14 NA ASSFSHRAAFSPLH
TRBV6-5 NA ASSSGVQETQY
TRBV7-2 NA ASSLGQLNQPQH
TRBV6-6 once ASSRSSDRVPYEQY
TRBV18 NA ASSPSPTLTSGNTIY
TRBV7-2 NA ASSLQGGQNSPLH
TRBV7-2 NA ASSRPDLTGSYEQY
TRBV9 few ASSPTGQSHNEKLF
TRBV19 NA ASSTLPGLGPVGDTQY
TRBV3-1/TRBV3-2 NA ASSRWLAGASASTDTQY
TRBV2 NA ASSEQGNSGNTIY
TRBV10-3 NA AISGTGTTEAF
TRBV5-8 NA ASSPARQRYGYT
TRBV4-3 NA ASSPADRGGYGYT
TRBV7-9 once ASSLGYSLAGTHEQY
TRBV6-5 few ASGREGNTEAF
TRBV6-1 NA ASSARSSFGYT
TRBV4-3 NA ASSQDRTDQPQH
TRBV19 once ASTSIGGGVWGYT
TRBV19 NA ATKGQGFAEAF
TRBV4-2 NA ASSQWGQGSYNEQF
TRBV4-2 NA ASSQPLAGGYNEQF
TRBV23-1 NA ASSPAFWDRRGRY
TRBV19 once ASSTSGQVYEQY
TRBV2 once ASSEAWTSGGFNNEQF
TRBV14 few ASSRLGGANVLT
TRBV6-2/TRBV6-3 few ASSYLGQGFFNEQY
TRBV19 NA ASYGTGGAGELF
TRBV6-2/TRBV6-3 once ASSPGGGSYNEQF
TRBV14 once ASSPRTGQETQY
TRBV11-2 NA ASSWGTGNTEAF
TRBV20-1 NA SASFEGVNTGELF
TRBV4-1 NA ASSQGTATNEKLF
TRBV7-8 NA ASTNRGSREQY
TRBV5-1 NA ASSTALTSGGAEGQY
TRBV5-1 NA ASSLEAGVNTEAF
TRBV6-2/TRBV6-3 NA ASSPVQGVGTEAF
TRBV9 NA ASSVGPSGDRTQY
TRBV18 NA ASSPGTGGDSWGYT
TRBV4-3 NA ASSHRDISNYGYT
TRBV6-2/TRBV6-3 few ASSSTGVGTEAF
TRBV19 NA ASVRDKMNTEAF